These 24 T cell receptor beta chains came from one sample sequenced in a study of blood T cells in healthy people across ages. A second PCR, run for 7 to 11 cycles, used a sample-barcoded 5' primer plus a J-beta primer mix. TCRdb ran MiXCR on the 5' RACE reads and lists one entry per CDR3 protein. Of about 730,000 distinct CDR3 sequences listed, roughly 43% are singletons. Material: blood. These receptors were collected from a woman in her sixties in good health.

This clonotype appeared a few times. The chain couples TRBV24-1 to TRBJ2-1; possible D gene TRBD2, 5 bases. Germline assignment: CDR1 KGHDR and CDR2 SFDVKD. V lost 4 bases and J lost 0, with 9 bases in between. CDR3 length: 15 residues. CDR3 protein: CATSEPAGSYNEQFF. CDR3 nucleotide sequence: TGTGCCACCAGTGAACCGGCGGGCTCCTACAATGAGCAGTTCTTC.

This clonotype has just a few counts. The J gene is TRBJ1-2, the V gene TRBV2, with a weak D call TRBD1 (6 bases). V lost 4 bases and J lost 6, with 9 bases in between. The CDR3 extends over 12 amino acids. Germline V CDR1 and CDR2: SNHLY, FYNNEI. The CDR3 coding sequence is TGTGCCAGCAGTGCGGACAGAGATGGCTACACCTTC. Amino acids: CASSADRDGYTF.

This chain's CDR3 is CASRTRTSTDTQYF. The CDR3 bases are TGTGCCAGCAGAACTCGTACTAGCACAGATACGCAGTATTTT. The gene calls are TRBV6-6 and TRBJ2-3; D is ambiguous. V shed 6 bases and J shed 0 bases, with 10 bases lying between them. The CDR3 totals 14 residues. Germline CDR1 is MNHNY and CDR2 is SVGAGI (reference sequence).

This clonotype was counted only a few times. The gene calls are TRBV28 and TRBJ2-4; 7 bases match TRBD1. The J call may be mistaken, given a closer DNA end match to TRBJ2-7. The CDR3 spans 12 residues. Per the germline V gene, CDR1 is MDHEN and CDR2 is SYDVKM. CDR3 residues: CASRDSNYEQYF. For the CDR3, the DNA is TGTGCCAGTCGGGACAGTAACTACGAGCAGTACTTC.

The chain couples TRBV4-2 to TRBJ2-3; TRBD2 aligns across 9 bases. After removal of 0 bases from V and 4 bases from J, the junction contained 5 bases not matched to a gene. This CDR3 region has 16 residues. The germline V gene has CDR1 LGHNA and CDR2 YNFKEQ. The CDR3 DNA reads TGTGCCAGCAGCCAAGAGGCGGGAGGGACGCCAGATACGCAGTATTTT. Residues: CASSQEAGGTPDTQYF.

The chain uses TRBV3-1 and TRBJ2-5; D is possibly TRBD1 (5 bases). Germline V lookup: CDR1 LGHDT, CDR2 YNNKEL (reference sequence). V gave up 4 bases and J gave up 2 bases, with 11 bases separating them. The CDR3 has 14 amino acids. The chain's CDR3 is CASSLRQPQETQYF. For the CDR3, the DNA is TGTGCCAGCAGCCTACGACAGCCTCAAGAGACCCAGTACTTC.

The chain joins TRBV20-1 to TRBJ2-1; TRBD2 aligns across 7 bases. Trimming took 6 bases from V and 12 from J; bases not matched to a gene: 5. The germline V gene has CDR1 DFQATT and CDR2 SNEGSKA (reference sequence). The CDR3 is 10 residues long. The CDR3 nucleotides are TGCAGTGCACCGACTAGCCGGCAGTTCTTC. Its translation is CSAPTSRQFF.

On this clonotype itself: Given a much more abundant clone one base away, this may be a read error. CDR3 DNA sequence: TGTGCCAGCAGCCAGAGCCGTAACGAGCAGTTCTTC. Translating it yields CASSQSRNEQFF. The chain has TRBV3-1 and TRBJ2-1; D is undetermined. From germline, CDR1 is LGHDT and CDR2 YNNKEL (reference sequence). The germline V and J ends were trimmed by 3 bases and 10 bases, with 10 bases remaining between them. This CDR3 comprises 12 residues.

The chain recombines TRBV7-9 with TRBJ1-6; D is undetermined. The V end lost 5 bases, the J end lost 11 bases, and 10 bases lay between the germline ends. The CDR3 covers 12 residues. Germline assignment: CDR1 SEHNR and CDR2 FQNEAQ (reference sequence). The CDR3 loop reads CASSRGSTPLHF. The CDR3 DNA follows: TGTGCCAGCAGCCGAGGGAGTACACCCCTCCACTTT. Full variable domain (outside the CDR3, taken from reference TRBV7-9 and TRBJ1-6): DTGVSQNPRHKITKRGQNVTFRCDPISEHNRLYWYRQTLGQGPEFLTYFQNEAQLEKSRLLSDRFSAERPKGSFSTLEIQRTEQGDSAMYLCASSRGSTPLHFGNGTRLTVT.

A note on this clonotype: A much more abundant neighbour one base away suggests this may be a read error. The V gene is TRBV20-1, the J gene TRBJ2-3; TRBD1 matches at 7 bases. This CDR3 has 12 residues. Germline-derived CDR1 and CDR2 are DFQATT and SNEGSKA (reference sequence). CDR3 protein: CSGPEGTDAQYF. The CDR3 DNA sequence: TGCAGTGGCCCCGAGGGGACAGATGCGCAGTATTTT.

This chain connects TRBV5-1 to TRBJ2-3, with TRBD1 as a possible D gene (7 bases). The germline V gene has CDR1 SGHRS and CDR2 YFSETQ. CDR3 length: 15 amino acids. Trimming left V 7 bases short and J 5 bases short, with 20 bases between. The CDR3 DNA reads TGCGCCAGCGCAAACGGCCCCAGGGGGGTAGATACGCAGTATTTT. Amino acid sequence: CASANGPRGVDTQYF. The variable domain in full, with the rest retrieved from reference TRBV5-1 and TRBJ2-3, is KAGVTQTPRYLIKTRGQQVTLSCSPISGHRSVSWYQQTPGQGLQFLFEYFSETQRNKGNFPGRFSGRQFSNSRSEMNVSTLELGDSALYLCASANGPRGVDTQYFGPGTRLTVL.

This chain connects TRBV6-1 to TRBJ1-2; the D gene is possibly TRBD1 (5 bases). Germline V gene sequence: CDR1 MNHNS, CDR2 SASEGT. V lost 0 bases, J lost 5 bases, and 10 bases lay in between. This CDR3 comprises 14 residues. DNA for the CDR3: TGTGCCAGCAGTGAAGCGGGTGAGGGGTATGGCTACACCTTC. It codes for CASSEAGEGYGYTF.

The V call is TRBV3-1, the J call TRBJ1-5; 12 positions agree with TRBD1. CDR3 length equals 16 residues. CDR1 LGHDT and CDR2 YNNKEL come from the germline V gene (reference sequence). Trimming removed 2 bases from V and 6 bases from J; junction bases left unmatched: 5. The CDR3 is CASSQHGTGGIQPQHF. The CDR3 nucleotides read TGTGCCAGCAGCCAACACGGGACAGGGGGCATTCAGCCCCAGCATTTT.

This clonotype was seen at least ten times. The chain combines TRBV7-9 with TRBJ1-1; 9 bases line up with TRBD1. Germline CDR1 is SEHNR and CDR2 is FQNEAQ (reference sequence). The length of the CDR3 is 16 residues. The J segment lost 5 bases and the V segment lost 2 bases, leaving 9 bases of the junction unmatched. The CDR3 sequence: CASSLKDRGTGTEAFF. The CDR3 DNA follows: TGTGCCAGCAGCTTAAAGGACAGGGGTACGGGGACTGAAGCTTTCTTT.

The chain employs TRBV7-2 and TRBJ2-5; 9 bases agree with TRBD2. V shed 5 bases, J shed 11 bases, and the junction held 15 bases outside the gene matches. CDR3 length: 15 amino acids. From germline, CDR1 is SGHTA and CDR2 FQGNSA. The CDR3 DNA reads as TGTGCCAGCAGCGTTAGCGGGGGAGGTCACAATGAGCAGTACTTC. Amino acids: CASSVSGGGHNEQYF. Using reference TRBV7-2 and TRBJ2-5 for the parts outside the CDR3, the full variable domain is GAGVSQSPSNKVTEKGKDVELRCDPISGHTALYWYRQSLGQGLEFLIYFQGNSAPDKSGLPSDRFSAERTGGSVSTLTIQRTQQEDSAVYLCASSVSGGGHNEQYFGPGTRLLVL.

The V call is TRBV6-1, the J call TRBJ2-3; D may correspond to TRBD1 or TRBD2 (5 bases each). Trimming took 11 bases from V and 3 from J, leaving 9 bases between them. The length of the CDR3 is 11 residues. The V gene's germline CDR1 is MNHNS and CDR2 SASEGT. CDR3 bases: TGTGCCGGGGGACGTACAGATACGCAGTATTTT. Encoded protein: CAGGRTDTQYF.

This clonotype was seen more than once but under ten times. This chain uses TRBV7-6 with TRBJ2-1, with unresolved D. CDR3 size: 14 residues. Trimming stripped 6 bases from V and 5 bases from J, with 14 bases between. Germline assignment: CDR1 SGHVS and CDR2 FNYEAQ. In DNA form, the CDR3 reads TGTGCCAGCAGTTATTCCTGGGCGGACAATGAGCAGTTCTTC. It encodes CASSYSWADNEQFF. Full variable domain (missing parts from reference TRBV7-6 and TRBJ2-1): GAGVSQSPRYKVTKRGQDVALRCDPISGHVSLYWYRQALGQGPEFLTYFNYEAQQDKSGLPNDRFSAERPEGSISTLTIQRTEQRDSAMYRCASSYSWADNEQFFGPGTRLTVL.

Note on this clonotype: The junction departs from germline at one end; a sequencing error may be responsible. The V gene is TRBV10-3, the J gene TRBJ1-3; 8 bases agree with TRBD1. Germline assignment: CDR1 ENHRY and CDR2 SYGVKD. This CDR3 comprises 16 residues. The DNA for the CDR3 is TGTGCCATCAGTCTTGGGACAGGCGGTAGCAGAAACATCATATATTTT. Encoded protein: CAISLGTGGSRNIIYF.

The chain links TRBV7-6 to TRBJ2-1; D unresolved. This CDR3 is built from 14 residues. CDR1 is SGHVS, CDR2 FNYEAQ, per germline. V was pared by 0 bases and J by 8 bases, with 11 bases between. CDR3 DNA sequence: TGTGCCAGCAGCTTAGCTGCATCCCAGGATGAGCAGTTCTTC. It translates to CASSLAASQDEQFF.

The rearrangement uses TRBV7-2 and TRBJ1-4; maybe TRBD1 (6 bases). CDR1 and CDR2 from the germline V gene are SGHTA and FQGNSA. This CDR3 is built from 15 residues. Trimming cost V 5 bases and J 3 bases, with 13 bases left between them. The CDR3 here is CASSPRGGSNEKLFF. In DNA form, the CDR3 reads TGTGCCAGCAGCCCTCGCGGGGGCTCTAATGAAAAACTGTTTTTT.

This clonotype was detected a few times. The rearrangement uses TRBV10-3 and TRBJ2-1, with TRBD2 identical over 9 bases. The tail of the sequence fits TRBJ2-7 better, so the J call may be wrong. The CDR3 runs to 14 residues. The germline V gene has CDR1 ENHRY and CDR2 SYGVKD. CDR3 sequence: CAISSSGGHNEQYF. For the CDR3, the DNA is TGTGCCATCAGCAGTAGCGGGGGCCACAATGAGCAGTACTTC.

Worth noting for this clonotype: A much more abundant neighbour one base away suggests this may be a read error. V gene TRBV12-3 or TRBV12-4 combines with J gene TRBJ2-5; D is undetermined. The J call may be mistaken, given a closer DNA end match to TRBJ2-1. The length of the CDR3 is 14 residues. This CDR3 reads CASSLWKAQETQFF. The CDR3 DNA reads as TGTGCCAGCAGTCTTTGGAAAGCTCAAGAGACCCAGTTCTTC.

To note about this clonotype: Germline and junction disagree at one end, which may indicate a read error. This chain connects TRBV6-5 to TRBJ2-1; D gene ambiguous. This CDR3 comprises 10 residues. Germline CDR1 and CDR2: MNHEY and SVGAGI. CDR3 amino acids: CAAGPGEQFF. The CDR3 nucleotides are TGCGCCGCCGGGCCTGGTGAGCAGTTCTTC.

This clonotype was counted only a few times. The chain has TRBV20-1 and TRBJ2-5; 10 bases are shared with TRBD2. The J call is doubtful: the DNA matches TRBJ2-7 better. From germline, CDR1 is DFQATT and CDR2 SNEGSKA (reference sequence). The CDR3 is 13 residues long. The CDR3 is CSAARTSGYEQYF. For the CDR3, the DNA is TGCAGTGCTGCCCGGACTAGCGGTTACGAGCAGTACTTC.